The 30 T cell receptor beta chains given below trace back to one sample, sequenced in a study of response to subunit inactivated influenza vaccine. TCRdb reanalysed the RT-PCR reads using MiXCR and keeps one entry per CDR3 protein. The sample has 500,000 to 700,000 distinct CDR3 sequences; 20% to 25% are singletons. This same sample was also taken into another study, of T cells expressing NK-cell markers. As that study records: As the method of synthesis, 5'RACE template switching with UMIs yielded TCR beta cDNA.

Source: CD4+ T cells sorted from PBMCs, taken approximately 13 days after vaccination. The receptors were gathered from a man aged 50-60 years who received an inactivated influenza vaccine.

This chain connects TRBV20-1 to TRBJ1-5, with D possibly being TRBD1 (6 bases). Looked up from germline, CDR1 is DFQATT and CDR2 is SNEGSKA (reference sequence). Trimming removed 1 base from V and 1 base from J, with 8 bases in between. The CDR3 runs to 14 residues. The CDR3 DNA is TGCAGTGCTAGAGTGACAGGCAGCAATCAGCCCCAGCATTTT. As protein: CSARVTGSNQPQHF.

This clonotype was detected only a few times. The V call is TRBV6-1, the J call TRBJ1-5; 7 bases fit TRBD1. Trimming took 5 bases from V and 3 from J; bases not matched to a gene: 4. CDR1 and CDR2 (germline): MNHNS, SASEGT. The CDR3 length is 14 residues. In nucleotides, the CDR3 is TGTGCCAGCAGTCAGGGACAGTACAATCAGCCCCAGCATTTT. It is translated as CASSQGQYNQPQHF.

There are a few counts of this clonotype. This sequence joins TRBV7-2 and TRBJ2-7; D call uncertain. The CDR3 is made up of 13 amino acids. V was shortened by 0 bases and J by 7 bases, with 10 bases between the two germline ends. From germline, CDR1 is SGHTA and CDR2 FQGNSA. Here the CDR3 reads CASSLARETEQYF. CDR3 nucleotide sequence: TGTGCCAGCAGCTTAGCGAGAGAGACAGAGCAGTACTTC.

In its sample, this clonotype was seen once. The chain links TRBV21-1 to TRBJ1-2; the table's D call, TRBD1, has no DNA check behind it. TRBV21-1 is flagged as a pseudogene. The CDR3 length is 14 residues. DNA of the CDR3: TGTGCCAGCAGCATTACAGGGGAAGATGATGGCTACACCTTC. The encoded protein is CASSITGEDDGYTF.

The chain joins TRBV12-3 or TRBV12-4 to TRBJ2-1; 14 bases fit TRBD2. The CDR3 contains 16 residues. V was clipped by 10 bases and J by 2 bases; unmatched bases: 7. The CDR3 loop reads CATGLAGGLPYNEQFF. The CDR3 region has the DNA TGTGCCACTGGACTAGCGGGGGGCCTACCCTACAATGAGCAGTTCTTC.

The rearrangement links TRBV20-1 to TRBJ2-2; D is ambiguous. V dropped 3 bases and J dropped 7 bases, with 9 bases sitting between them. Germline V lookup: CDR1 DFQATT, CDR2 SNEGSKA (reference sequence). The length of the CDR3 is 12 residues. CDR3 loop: CSARPNFGELFF. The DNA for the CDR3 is TGCAGTGCTAGGCCGAACTTCGGGGAGCTGTTTTTT.

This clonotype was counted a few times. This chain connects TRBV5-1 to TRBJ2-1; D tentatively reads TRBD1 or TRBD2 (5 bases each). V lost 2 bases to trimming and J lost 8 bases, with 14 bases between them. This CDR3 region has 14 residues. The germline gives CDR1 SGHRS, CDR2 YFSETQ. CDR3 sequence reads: CASSFRGRLDEQFF. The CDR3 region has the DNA TGCGCCAGCAGCTTCCGGGGACGGTTGGATGAGCAGTTCTTC.

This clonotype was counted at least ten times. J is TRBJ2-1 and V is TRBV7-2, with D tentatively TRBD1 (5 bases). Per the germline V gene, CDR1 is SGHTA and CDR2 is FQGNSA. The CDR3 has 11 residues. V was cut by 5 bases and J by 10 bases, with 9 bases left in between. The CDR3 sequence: CASSQTAEQFF. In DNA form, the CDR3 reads TGTGCCAGCAGCCAGACAGCCGAGCAGTTCTTC. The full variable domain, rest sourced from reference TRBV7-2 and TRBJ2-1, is GAGVSQSPSNKVTEKGKDVELRCDPISGHTALYWYRQSLGQGLEFLIYFQGNSAPDKSGLPSDRFSAERTGGSVSTLTIQRTQQEDSAVYLCASSQTAEQFFGPGTRLTVL.

The CDR3 DNA reads TGCGCCAGCAGCGTAGGGGACTTAGCCAAAAACATTCAGTACTTC. Translation: CASSVGDLAKNIQYF. The V call is TRBV5-1, the J call TRBJ2-4; a weak D match, TRBD2 (6 bases). CDR1 and CDR2 from the germline V gene are SGHRS and YFSETQ. Trimming pared 4 bases from V and 0 bases from J, leaving 11 bases between. This CDR3 comprises 15 residues.

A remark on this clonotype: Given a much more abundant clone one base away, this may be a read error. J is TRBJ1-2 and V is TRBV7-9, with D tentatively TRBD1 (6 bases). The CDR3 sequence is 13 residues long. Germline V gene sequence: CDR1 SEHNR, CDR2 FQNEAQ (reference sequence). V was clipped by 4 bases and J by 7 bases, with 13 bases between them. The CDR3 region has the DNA TGTGCCAGCAGCTCAAACAGGGAAGGTGGCTACACCTTC. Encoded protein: CASSSNREGGYTF.

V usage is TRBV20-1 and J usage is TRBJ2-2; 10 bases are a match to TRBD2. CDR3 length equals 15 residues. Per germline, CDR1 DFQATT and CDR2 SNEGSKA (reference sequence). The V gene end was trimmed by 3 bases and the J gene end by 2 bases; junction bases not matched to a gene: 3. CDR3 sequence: CSASSGRDNTGELFF. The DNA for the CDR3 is TGCAGTGCTAGCAGCGGGAGGGATAACACCGGGGAGCTGTTTTTT.

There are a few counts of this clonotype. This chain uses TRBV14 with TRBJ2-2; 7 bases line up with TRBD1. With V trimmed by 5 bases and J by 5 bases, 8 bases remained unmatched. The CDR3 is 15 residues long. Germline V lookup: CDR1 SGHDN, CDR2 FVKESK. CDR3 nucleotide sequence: TGTGCCAGCAGCTTCCACAGGGGAAGTACCGGGGAGCTGTTTTTT. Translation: CASSFHRGSTGELFF. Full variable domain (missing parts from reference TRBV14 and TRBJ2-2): EAGVTQFPSHSVIEKGQTVTLRCDPISGHDNLYWYRRVMGKEIKFLLHFVKESKQDESGMPNNRFLAERTGGTYSTLKVQPAELEDSGVYFCASSFHRGSTGELFFGEGSRLTVL.

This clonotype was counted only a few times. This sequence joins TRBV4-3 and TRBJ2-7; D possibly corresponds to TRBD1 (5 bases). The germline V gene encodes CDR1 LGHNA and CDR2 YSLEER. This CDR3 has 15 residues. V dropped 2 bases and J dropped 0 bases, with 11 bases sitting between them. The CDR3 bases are TGCGCCAGCAGCCAACTTGACAGTTCCTCCTACGAGCAGTACTTC. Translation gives CASSQLDSSSYEQYF.

CDR3 bases: TGTGCCAGCAGCAAAAGGGGGCCCCCGTCGGATGAGCAGTTCTTC. It is translated as CASSKRGPPSDEQFF. The chain joins TRBV21-1 to TRBJ2-1; the table's D call of TRBD1 was not tested on the DNA. TRBV21-1 represents a pseudogene. The length of the CDR3 is 15 residues.

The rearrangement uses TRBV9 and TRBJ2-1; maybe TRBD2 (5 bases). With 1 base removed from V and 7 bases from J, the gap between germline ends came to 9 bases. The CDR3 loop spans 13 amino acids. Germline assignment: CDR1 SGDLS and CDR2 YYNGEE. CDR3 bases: TGTGCCAGCAGCGTAAGCGGTTCAAATGAGCAGTTCTTC. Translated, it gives CASSVSGSNEQFF. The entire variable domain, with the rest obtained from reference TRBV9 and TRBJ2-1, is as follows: DSGVTQTPKHLITATGQRVTLRCSPRSGDLSVYWYQQSLDQGLQFLIQYYNGEERAKGNILERFSAQQFPDLHSELNLSSLELGDSALYFCASSVSGSNEQFFGPGTRLTVL.

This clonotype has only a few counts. This CDR3 is CASSLALTQPYEQYF. DNA of the CDR3: TGTGCCAGCAGTTTAGCGCTTACCCAACCCTACGAGCAGTACTTC. The gene calls are TRBV12-3 or TRBV12-4 and TRBJ2-7; no firm D call. Trimming left V 0 bases short and J 2 bases short, with 11 bases between. The CDR3 covers 15 residues.

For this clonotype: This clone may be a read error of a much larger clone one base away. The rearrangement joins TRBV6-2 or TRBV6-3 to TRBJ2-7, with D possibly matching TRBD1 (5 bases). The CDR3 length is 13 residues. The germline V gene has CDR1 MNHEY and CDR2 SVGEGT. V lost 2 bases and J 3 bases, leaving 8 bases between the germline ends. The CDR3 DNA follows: TGTGCCAGCAGTTACAGGGGAAACTACGAGCAGTACTTC. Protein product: CASSYRGNYEQYF.

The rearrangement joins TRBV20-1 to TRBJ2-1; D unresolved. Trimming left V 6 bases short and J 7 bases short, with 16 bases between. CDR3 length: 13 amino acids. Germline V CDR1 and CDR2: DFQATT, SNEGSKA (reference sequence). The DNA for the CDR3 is TGCAGTGCCCCCCCATCGATTGGGAATGAGCAGTTCTTC. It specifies CSAPPSIGNEQFF.

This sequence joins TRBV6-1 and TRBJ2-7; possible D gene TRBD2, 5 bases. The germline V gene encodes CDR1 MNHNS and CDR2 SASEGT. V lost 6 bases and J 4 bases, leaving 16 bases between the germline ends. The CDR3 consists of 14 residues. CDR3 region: CASRLGSSVYEQYF. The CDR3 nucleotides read TGTGCCAGCAGGCTGGGGAGTAGCGTGTACGAGCAGTACTTC.

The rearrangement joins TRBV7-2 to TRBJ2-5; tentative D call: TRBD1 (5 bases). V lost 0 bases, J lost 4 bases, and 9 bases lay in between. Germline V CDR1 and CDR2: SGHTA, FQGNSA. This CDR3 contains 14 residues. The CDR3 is CASSLAVGRETQYF. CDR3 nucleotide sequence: TGTGCCAGCAGCTTAGCGGTGGGGCGAGAGACCCAGTACTTC.

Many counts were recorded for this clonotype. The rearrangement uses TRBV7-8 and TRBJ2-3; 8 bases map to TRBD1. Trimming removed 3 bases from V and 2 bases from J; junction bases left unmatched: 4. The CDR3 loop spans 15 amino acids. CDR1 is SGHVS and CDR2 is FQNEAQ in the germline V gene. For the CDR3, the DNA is TGTGCCAGCAGCTTGGGACAGGTACTCACAGATACGCAGTATTTT. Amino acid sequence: CASSLGQVLTDTQYF.

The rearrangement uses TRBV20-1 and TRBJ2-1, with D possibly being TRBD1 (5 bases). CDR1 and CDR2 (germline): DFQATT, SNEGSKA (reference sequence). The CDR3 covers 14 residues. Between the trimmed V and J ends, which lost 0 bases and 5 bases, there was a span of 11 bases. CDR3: CSARDQGRNNEQFF. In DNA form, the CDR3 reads TGCAGTGCTAGAGATCAGGGCAGGAACAATGAGCAGTTCTTC.

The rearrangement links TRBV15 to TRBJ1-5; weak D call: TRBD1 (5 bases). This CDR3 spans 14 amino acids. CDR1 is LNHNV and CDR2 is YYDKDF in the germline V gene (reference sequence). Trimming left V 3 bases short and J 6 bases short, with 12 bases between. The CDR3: CATSRDIPSQPQHF. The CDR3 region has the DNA TGTGCCACCAGCAGGGACATCCCCAGTCAGCCCCAGCATTTT.

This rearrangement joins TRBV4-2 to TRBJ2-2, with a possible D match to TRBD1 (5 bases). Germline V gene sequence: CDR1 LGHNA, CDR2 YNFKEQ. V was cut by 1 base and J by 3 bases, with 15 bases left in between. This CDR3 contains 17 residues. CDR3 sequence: CASSQVVGQGDTGELFF. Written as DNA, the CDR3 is TGTGCCAGCAGCCAAGTTGTGGGCCAGGGCGACACCGGGGAGCTGTTTTTT.

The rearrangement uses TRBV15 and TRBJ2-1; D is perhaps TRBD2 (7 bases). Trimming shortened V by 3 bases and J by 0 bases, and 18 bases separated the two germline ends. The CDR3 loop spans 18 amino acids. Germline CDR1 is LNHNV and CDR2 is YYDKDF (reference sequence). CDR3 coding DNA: TGTGCCACCAGCAGTCTTTCAGGGGAGCGGGGCTCCTACAATGAGCAGTTCTTC. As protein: CATSSLSGERGSYNEQFF.

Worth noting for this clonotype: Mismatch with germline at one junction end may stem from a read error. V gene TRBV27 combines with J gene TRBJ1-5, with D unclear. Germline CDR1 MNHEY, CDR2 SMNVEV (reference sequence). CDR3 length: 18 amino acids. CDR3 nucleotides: TGTGACAGCAGTTTATCCCGTCCGCTTAGACTGCGGGATCAGCCCCAGCATTTT. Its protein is CDSSLSRPLRLRDQPQHF.

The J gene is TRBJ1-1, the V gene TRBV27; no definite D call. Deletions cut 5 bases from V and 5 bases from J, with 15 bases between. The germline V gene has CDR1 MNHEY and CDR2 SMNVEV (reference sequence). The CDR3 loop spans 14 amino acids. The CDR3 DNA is TGTGCCAGCAGTCCTTTTCTGGAGAGGACTGAAGCTTTCTTT. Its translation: CASSPFLERTEAFF.

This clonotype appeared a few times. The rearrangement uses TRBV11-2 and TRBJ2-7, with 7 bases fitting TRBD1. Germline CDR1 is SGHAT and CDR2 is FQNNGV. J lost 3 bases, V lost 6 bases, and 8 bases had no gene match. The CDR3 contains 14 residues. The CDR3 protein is CASRGQLASYEQYF. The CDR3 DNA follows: TGTGCCAGCAGGGGACAGCTAGCTAGCTACGAGCAGTACTTC.

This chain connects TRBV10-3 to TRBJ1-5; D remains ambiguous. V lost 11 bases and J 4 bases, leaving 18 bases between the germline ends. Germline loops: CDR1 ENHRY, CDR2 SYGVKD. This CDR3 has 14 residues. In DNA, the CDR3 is TGTGCCTCCACTGGCGCCCTTAGAAATCAGCCCCAGCATTTT. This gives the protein CASTGALRNQPQHF.

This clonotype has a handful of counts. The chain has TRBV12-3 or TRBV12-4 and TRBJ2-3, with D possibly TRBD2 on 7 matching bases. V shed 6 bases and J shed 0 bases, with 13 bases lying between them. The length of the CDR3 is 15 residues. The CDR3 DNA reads TGTGCCAGCAGCTATAAGGGGGGGAGCACAGATACGCAGTATTTT. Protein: CASSYKGGSTDTQYF.